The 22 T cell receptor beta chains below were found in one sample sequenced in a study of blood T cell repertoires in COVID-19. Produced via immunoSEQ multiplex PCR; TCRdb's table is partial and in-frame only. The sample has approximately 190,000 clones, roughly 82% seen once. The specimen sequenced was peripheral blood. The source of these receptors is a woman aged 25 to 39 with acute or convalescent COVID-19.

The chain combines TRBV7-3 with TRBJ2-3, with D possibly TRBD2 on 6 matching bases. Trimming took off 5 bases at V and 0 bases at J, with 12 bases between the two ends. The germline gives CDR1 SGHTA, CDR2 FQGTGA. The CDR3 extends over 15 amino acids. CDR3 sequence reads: CASSTPGTSTDTQYF. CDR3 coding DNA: TGTGCCAGCAGCACCCCCGGGACTAGCACAGATACGCAGTATTTT.

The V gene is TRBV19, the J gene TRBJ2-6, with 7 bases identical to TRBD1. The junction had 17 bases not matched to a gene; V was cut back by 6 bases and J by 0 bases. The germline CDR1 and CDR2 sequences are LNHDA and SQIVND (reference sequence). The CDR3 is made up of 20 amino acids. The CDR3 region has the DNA TGTGCCAGTAGCCCACAGGGGACCCCCGGTGCTTCCTCTGGGGCCAACGTCCTGACTTTC. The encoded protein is CASSPQGTPGASSGANVLTF.

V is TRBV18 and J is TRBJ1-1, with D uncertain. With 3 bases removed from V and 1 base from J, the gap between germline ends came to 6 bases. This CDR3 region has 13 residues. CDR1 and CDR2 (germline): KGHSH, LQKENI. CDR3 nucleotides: TGTGCCAGCTCACCGGCGGGGAACACTGAAGCTTTCTTT. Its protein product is CASSPAGNTEAFF.

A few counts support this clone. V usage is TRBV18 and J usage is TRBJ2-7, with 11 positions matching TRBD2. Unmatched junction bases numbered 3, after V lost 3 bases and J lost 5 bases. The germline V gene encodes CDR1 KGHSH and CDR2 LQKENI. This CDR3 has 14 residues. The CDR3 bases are TGTGCCAGCTCACCTACTAGCGGGAGTAACGAGCAGTACTTC. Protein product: CASSPTSGSNEQYF.

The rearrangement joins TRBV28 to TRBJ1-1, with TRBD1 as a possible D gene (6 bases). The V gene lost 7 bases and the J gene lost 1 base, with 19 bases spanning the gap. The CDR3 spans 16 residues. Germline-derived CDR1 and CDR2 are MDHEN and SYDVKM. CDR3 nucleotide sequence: TGTGCCAGCACCCCCTCGGGCGGGGGCGCGAACACTGAAGCTTTCTTT. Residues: CASTPSGGGANTEAFF. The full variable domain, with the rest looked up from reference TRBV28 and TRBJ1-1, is DVKVTQSSRYLVKRTGEKVFLECVQDMDHENMFWYRQDPGLGLRLIYFSYDVKMKEKGDIPEGYSVSREKKERFSLILESASTNQTSMYLCASTPSGGGANTEAFFGQGTRLTVV.

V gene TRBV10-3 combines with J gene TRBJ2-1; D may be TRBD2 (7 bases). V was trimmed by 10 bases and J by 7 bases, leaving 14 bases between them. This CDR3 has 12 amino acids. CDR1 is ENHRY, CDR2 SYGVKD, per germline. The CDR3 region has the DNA TGTGCCACCTCGGGGGGCAGAAATGAGCAGTTCTTC. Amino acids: CATSGGRNEQFF.

Written as DNA, the CDR3 is TGTGCCAGCAGCAAGGACATCCTAATAGGACAGCCCCAGCATTTT. It is translated as CASSKDILIGQPQHF. J is TRBJ1-5 and V is TRBV28; perhaps TRBD1 as D (5 bases). CDR1 and CDR2 from the germline V gene are MDHEN and SYDVKM. The CDR3 runs to 15 residues. V gave up 6 bases and J gave up 7 bases, with 19 bases separating them.

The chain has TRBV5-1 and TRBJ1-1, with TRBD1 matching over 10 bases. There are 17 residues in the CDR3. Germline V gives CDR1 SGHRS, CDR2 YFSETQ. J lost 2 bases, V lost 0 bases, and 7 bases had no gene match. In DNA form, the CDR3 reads TGCGCCAGCAGCTTGGTGGGACAGGGGAAAATAAACACTGAAGCTTTCTTT. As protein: CASSLVGQGKINTEAFF.

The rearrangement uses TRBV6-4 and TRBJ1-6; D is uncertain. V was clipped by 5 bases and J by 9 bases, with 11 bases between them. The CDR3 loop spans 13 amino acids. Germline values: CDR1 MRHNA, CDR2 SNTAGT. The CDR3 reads CASSPRDGSPLHF. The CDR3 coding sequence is TGTGCCAGCAGTCCACGAGATGGTTCACCCCTCCACTTT.

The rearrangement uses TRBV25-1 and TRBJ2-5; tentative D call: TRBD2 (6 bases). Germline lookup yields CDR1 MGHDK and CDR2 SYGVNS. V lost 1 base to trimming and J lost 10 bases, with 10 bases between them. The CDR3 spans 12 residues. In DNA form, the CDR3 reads TGTGCCAGCAGTGAATTCGGGAGTAACCAGTACTTC. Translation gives CASSEFGSNQYF.

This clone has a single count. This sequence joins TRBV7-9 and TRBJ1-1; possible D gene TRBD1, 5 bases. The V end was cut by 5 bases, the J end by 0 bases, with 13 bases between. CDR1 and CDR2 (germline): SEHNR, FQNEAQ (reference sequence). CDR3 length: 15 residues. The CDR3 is CASSVRQQMNTEAFF. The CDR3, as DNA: TGTGCCAGCAGCGTAAGACAGCAGATGAACACTGAAGCTTTCTTT.

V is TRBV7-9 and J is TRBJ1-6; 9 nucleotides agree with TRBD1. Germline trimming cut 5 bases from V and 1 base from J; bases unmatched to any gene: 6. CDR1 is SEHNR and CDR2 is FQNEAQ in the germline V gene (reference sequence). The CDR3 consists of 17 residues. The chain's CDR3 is CASSLNRGRSYNSPLHF. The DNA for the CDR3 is TGTGCCAGCAGCCTAAACAGGGGGCGTTCCTATAATTCACCCCTCCACTTT.

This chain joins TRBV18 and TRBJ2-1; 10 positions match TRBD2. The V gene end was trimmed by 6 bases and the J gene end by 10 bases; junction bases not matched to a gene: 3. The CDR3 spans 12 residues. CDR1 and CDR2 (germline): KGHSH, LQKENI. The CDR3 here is CASSQLAGEQFF. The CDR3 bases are TGTGCCAGCTCCCAACTAGCGGGAGAGCAGTTCTTC.

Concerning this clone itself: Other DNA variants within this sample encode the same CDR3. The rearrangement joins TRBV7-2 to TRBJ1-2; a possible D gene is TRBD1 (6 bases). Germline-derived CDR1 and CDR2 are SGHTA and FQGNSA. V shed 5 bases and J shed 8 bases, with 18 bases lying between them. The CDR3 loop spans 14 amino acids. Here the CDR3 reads CASSPTRAGDGYTF. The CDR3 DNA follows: TGTGCCAGCAGCCCGACACGAGCAGGGGACGGCTACACCTTC.

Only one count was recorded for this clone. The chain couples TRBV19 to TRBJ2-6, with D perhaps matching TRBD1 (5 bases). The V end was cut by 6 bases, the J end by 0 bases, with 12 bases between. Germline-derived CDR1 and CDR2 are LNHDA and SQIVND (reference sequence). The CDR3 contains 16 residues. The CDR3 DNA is TGTGCCAGTAGGACAGACCTAAACTCTGGGGCCAACGTCCTGACTTTC. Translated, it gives CASRTDLNSGANVLTF.

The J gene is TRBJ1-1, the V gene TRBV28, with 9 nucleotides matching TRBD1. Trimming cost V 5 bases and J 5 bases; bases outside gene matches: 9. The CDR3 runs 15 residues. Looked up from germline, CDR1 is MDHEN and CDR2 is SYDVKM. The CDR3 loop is CASSTGDRVTTEAFF. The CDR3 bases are TGTGCCAGCAGTACCGGGGACAGGGTGACGACTGAAGCTTTCTTT.

CDR3 nucleotide sequence: TGTGCCAGCAGCCAACCGGGACAGTTGAGCTCTGGAAACACCATATATTTT. It encodes CASSQPGQLSSGNTIYF. The V gene is TRBV4-2, the J gene TRBJ1-3; 7 bases align to TRBD1. The CDR3 totals 17 residues. Losses at the gene ends were 2 bases for V and 0 bases for J; bases not matched to a gene: 7. Germline V gene sequence: CDR1 LGHNA, CDR2 YNFKEQ.

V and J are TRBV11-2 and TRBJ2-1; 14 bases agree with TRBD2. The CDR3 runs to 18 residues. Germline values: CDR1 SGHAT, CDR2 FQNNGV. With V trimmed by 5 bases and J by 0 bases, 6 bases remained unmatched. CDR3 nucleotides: TGTGCCAGCAGCAAGCGGACTAGCGGGAGGAGCTCCTACAATGAGCAGTTCTTC. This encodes CASSKRTSGRSSYNEQFF.

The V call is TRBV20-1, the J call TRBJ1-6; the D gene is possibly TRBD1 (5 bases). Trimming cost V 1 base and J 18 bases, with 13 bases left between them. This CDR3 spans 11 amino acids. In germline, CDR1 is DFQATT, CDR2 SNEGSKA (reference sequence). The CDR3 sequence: CSARAPGRGHF. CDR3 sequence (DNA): TGCAGTGCTAGAGCCCCCGGTAGGGGCCACTTT.

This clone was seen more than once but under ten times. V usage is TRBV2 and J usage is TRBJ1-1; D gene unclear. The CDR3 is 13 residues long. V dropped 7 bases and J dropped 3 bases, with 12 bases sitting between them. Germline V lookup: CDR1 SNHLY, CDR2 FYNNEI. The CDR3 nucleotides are TGTGCCAGCATCTCCATGGGCGACACTGAAGCTTTCTTT. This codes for CASISMGDTEAFF.

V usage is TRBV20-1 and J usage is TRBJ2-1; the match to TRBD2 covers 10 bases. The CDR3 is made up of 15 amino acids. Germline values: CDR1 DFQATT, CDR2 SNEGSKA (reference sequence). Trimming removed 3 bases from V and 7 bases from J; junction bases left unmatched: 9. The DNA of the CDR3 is TGCAGTGCTAGTGAGCTAGCGGGAGTAGGTAATGAGCAGTTCTTC. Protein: CSASELAGVGNEQFF.

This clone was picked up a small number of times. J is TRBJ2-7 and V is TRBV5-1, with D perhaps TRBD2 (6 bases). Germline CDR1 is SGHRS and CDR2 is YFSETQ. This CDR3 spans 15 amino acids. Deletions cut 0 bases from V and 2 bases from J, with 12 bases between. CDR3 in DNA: TGCGCCAGCAGCTTGGTGGCAGGGACTCCCTACGAGCAGTACTTC. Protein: CASSLVAGTPYEQYF.